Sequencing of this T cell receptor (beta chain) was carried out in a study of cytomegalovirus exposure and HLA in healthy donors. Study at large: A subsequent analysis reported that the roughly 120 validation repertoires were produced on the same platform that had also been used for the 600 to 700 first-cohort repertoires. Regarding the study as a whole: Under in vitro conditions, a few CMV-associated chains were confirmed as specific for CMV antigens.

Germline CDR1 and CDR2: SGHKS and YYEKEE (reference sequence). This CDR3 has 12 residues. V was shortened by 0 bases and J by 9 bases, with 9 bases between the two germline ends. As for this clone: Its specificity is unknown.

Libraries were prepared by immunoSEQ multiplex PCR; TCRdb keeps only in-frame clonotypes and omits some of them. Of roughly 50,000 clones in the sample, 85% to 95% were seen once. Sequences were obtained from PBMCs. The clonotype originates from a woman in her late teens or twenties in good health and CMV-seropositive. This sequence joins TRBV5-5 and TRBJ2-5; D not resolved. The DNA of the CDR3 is TGTGCCAGCAGCTTGGCAGGCGTGTCCCAGTACTTC. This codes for CASSLAGVSQYF.